This T cell receptor beta chain was recorded in a study of cytomegalovirus exposure and HLA in healthy donors (dated by TCRdb to 2017 to 2019). Regarding the study in general: An earlier analysis of under 600 of the donors reported 250 to 350 Gb of sequence data and 117 million unique TCR beta sequences from 150 million to 200 million T cells. The study used immunosequencing to profile the T cell repertoires of 666 subjects and linked those repertoires to cytomegalovirus serostatus. Every repertoire in the discovery cohort had been generated on one and the same sequencing platform. Of the roughly 410 genotyped donors, 70% to 90% were placed in the genetic ancestry cluster associated with self-reported Caucasian donors. The number of donors typed differed by locus, with about 629-630 for A, B, C, DRB1 and DQB1, roughly 520 for DQA1, 600 to 610 for DPA1, and 450 to 480 for DPB1. HLA typing covered class I and class II loci at four-digit resolution. In a later genetic analysis, genome-wide SNP genotypes for about three fifths of the roughly 670 donors were used, and that subset was treated as a discovery cohort. To decide whether each TCR beta V gene segment behaved as functional or pseudogenic, an earlier analysis of some 570 of the donors relied on high-throughput TCR beta sequencing. Along with the approximately 700-subject first cohort, a separate validation cohort of 120 different subjects was used. A later analysis re-examined previously published TCR beta repertoires from 600 to 700 donors and added high-resolution HLA genotyping to investigate patterns of TCR occurrence. An early release covering roughly 640 HLA-typed donors comprised 250 to 350 gigabases of sequencing data and around 85 million unique TCR sequences. Four to six DR-DQ haplotypes were handled as single units for association and clustering because linkage in the cohort was strong. Rather than drawing on any new phenotypic data, the later analysis identified candidate immune exposures from TCR beta sequences and the way those sequences occurred across donors. The study combined high-throughput TCR immunosequencing, statistical association of individual TCRs with disease status, and machine learning to predict cytomegalovirus infection status. The study aimed to test whether signatures of past pathogen exposure could be identified by cataloging public T cell receptors. Alongside the repertoire data, information on donor age, sex, ethnicity and CMV serostatus was compiled. Across approximately 420 genotyped donors of the cohort, an average of approximately 240,000 unique TCR beta nucleotide sequences per donor were sequenced, and 15% to 20% of those sequences were non-productive. The full study reports these points: According to a later analysis, parvovirus B19, influenza, CMV and Epstein-Barr virus appeared linked to several top co-occurrence clusters. In both the original and validation cohorts, the classifier was reported to diagnose cytomegalovirus status with high specificity and sensitivity. Linkage disequilibrium might explain the correlated functional status among segregating V segments, but an unknown experimental factor could not be ruled out. In vitro tests confirmed that a few of the cytomegalovirus-associated TCR beta chains recognize cytomegalovirus antigens. Because HLA typing was missing for some donors at each locus, association tests included only the typed subset. While some public TCRs were present in many individuals, most TCR sequences turned up only very rarely across donors. Specific HLA alleles were associated with 15,000 to 20,000 TCR beta sequences at a false discovery rate of 0.05 in a later analysis. According to the authors, the approach could potentially be generalized to other disease states and immunological phenotypes. A further reported finding was that TCR beta sequences accurately predicted the HLA-A and HLA-B alleles for most subjects in the first cohort. In the study, some 160 TCR beta chains were listed as associated with cytomegalovirus. The 87-base-pair reads could not distinguish some IMGT-functional V segments, including TRBV6-2 and TRBV6-3, so those segments were excluded. When HLA alleles, especially DR and DQ, strongly co-occurred, attributing TCR associations to individual alleles was difficult. In a later analysis, TCR association rates were found to vary across HLA loci, with the most associated TCRs seen for DRB1 alleles and the fewest for HLA-C alleles. In an earlier analysis of some 500 of the donors, most TCR beta V segments appeared in productive rearrangements about 87% or about 30% of the time, broadly matching IMGT annotations. Compared with equally common non-associated chains, HLA-associated TCR beta chains in a later analysis were more clonally expanded and had lower generation probabilities. Because counts were too low, around 18 rarely observed V segments, including chromosome 9 orphons, were left out of the earlier analysis of a few hundred of the donors. Compared with the roughly 700-donor mean, donors in an Asian-associated ancestry cluster had fewer N-insertions in productive TCRs, according to a later genetic analysis. Presence/absence analyses assumed roughly uniform sequencing depth across donors, an assumption that may not hold. A cluster of highly shared sequence variants was judged likely to be a technical artifact of the sequencing pipeline. An association between a missense DCLRE1C variant and V-gene and J-gene trimming of TCR beta chains was found in a later genetic analysis and replicated in an independent cohort. The only immune exposure information available for the cohort was CMV serostatus. According to a later analysis, most CMV-associated TCR beta chains appeared to be HLA-restricted, and the HLA associations seemed to be driven largely by CMV exposure. This cohort had only TCR beta chains sequenced, and the lack of alpha or paired-chain data limited which features could be detected.

CDR1 GTSNPN and CDR2 SVGIG were looked up in the germline V gene (reference sequence). Taken from cysteine to phenylalanine, the CDR3 has 16 residues. Only the CDR3 region is kept as DNA, spanning 48 bases read in frame from base 1. V is cut by 3 bases and J by 0 bases, and the space between the germline ends is 17 bases. The cohort consisted of fewer than 700 healthy bone marrow donors. At the time of sampling, every cohort member was nominally healthy, though immune exposures that went unrecorded were likely present. The donor was CMV seropositive and was included in the group of 300 or so seropositive cohort members. A peripheral blood sample was collected from each donor, and TCR beta sequencing was performed on peripheral blood mononuclear cells. The Qiagen DNeasy Blood Extraction Kit was used to extract genomic DNA from the blood cell samples. On this clone itself: Its specific antigen is unknown. Base qualities are not provided; no much larger clone lies one nucleotide away.

Library preparation employed the immunoSEQ multiplex PCR assay. A mixture of 60 forward primers for TCR Vbeta segments and 13 reverse primers for TCR Jbeta segments was used in the multiplex PCR. A multiplex PCR assay on genomic DNA amplified the CDR3 region of rearranged TCR beta genes. Amplified TCR beta libraries were sequenced as 87-base-pair reads on the Illumina HiSeq System. From the authors' description of their analysis: A later analysis tallied tens of millions of unique TCR beta chains across the 666 repertoires, and some 10 million of those chains were shared by two or more donors. A nearest-neighbor algorithm error-corrected the raw reads and collapsed the reads into unique sequences, merging closely related sequences to remove PCR and sequencing errors. CDR3 sequences were aligned to IMGT reference sequences to assign V, D and J gene segments. Each retained sequence needed at least a six-nucleotide match to both a V gene segment and a J gene segment. A rearrangement counted as productive if the CDR3 had no stop codons and remained in frame with V and J, and every other rearrangement counted as non-productive. CDR3 was defined by IMGT convention, running from the second conserved V-encoded cysteine to the conserved J-encoded phenylalanine. In an earlier analysis of roughly 580 of the donors, sequences lacking an unambiguous match to a single V gene segment were excluded. An earlier analysis of almost 600 of the donors classified V segments as functional when productive rearrangements were above 56.7% and as segregating when the standard deviation between donors was above 5%. A statistical classification framework was built for diagnosing cytomegalovirus status from the catalog of TCR beta chain sequences. A later analysis assigned V and J genes by comparing TCR nucleotide sequences with IMGT/GENE-DB human TR gene sequences. A later analysis assigned CDR3 sequences and most-parsimonious VDJ recombination scenarios with the TCRdist pipeline. In a later analysis, every TCR beta chain was defined by the combination of its CDR3 amino acid sequence and its V-gene family, and reads without a unique V-gene family were dropped. A later analysis removed 500 to 600 highly shared, low-generation-probability nucleotide sequences to deal with suspected cross-contamination and a sequencing artifact. In a later analysis, a clonal expansion index was calculated for each public chain from normalized within-repertoire ranks of inferred template counts. In a later analysis, generation probabilities were computed using a VDJ recombination model fitted to out-of-frame rearrangements, and the results were checked against IGoR. In a later analysis, hypergeometric tests were used to score TCR-TCR, TCR-HLA and TCR-CMV co-occurrence, with a repertoire-size bias correction applied to TCR pairs. False discovery rates were estimated in a later analysis by permuting HLA or CMV assignments 20 times. In a later analysis, co-occurring TCRs were grouped using DBSCAN, with TCRdist sequence similarity added in when clustering inside HLA-allele-positive subsets. Co-occurrence clustering excluded repertoires with fewer than 30,000 or more than 120,000 public chains, plus five with anomalous nucleotide sharing. TCRdb retrieved this table from immuneACCESS and kept in-frame rearrangements only. Not all clones are present; in checked studies, unresolved V genes account for under half, and no reason is known for the remainder. The V and J calls and the clone size are those of that table, but D and trimming were determined from the DNA. This sample is represented by 150,000 to 200,000 clones; around 80% of them were singletons. Clones ranked in the top ten supply 1.3% to 1.5% of the sample.

The receptor was isolated from a girl aged 5-17 years in good health and CMV-seropositive. The sample was PBMCs. This chain joins TRBV30 to TRBJ1-2; a weak D assignment points to TRBD1 (5 bases agree). The CDR3 is CAWRPWRGFPNYGYTF. The DNA sequence follows: TGTGCCTGGAGGCCTTGGAGGGGTTTTCCTAACTATGGCTACACCTTC.